The 32 T cell receptor beta chains listed next were all sequenced from one sample in a study of T-cell memory formation after mild COVID-19. Each CDR3 protein gets one entry after TCRdb re-called the 5' RACE reads with MiXCR. The sample lists over 30,000 distinct CDR3 sequences; 10% to 12% were seen once. Material: PBMCs or a T cell subset sorted from them (not recorded which). The receptor set was obtained from a man younger than 35 who had mild COVID-19 (a few samples of this study predate the infection). Cell type and time point are not known.

This clonotype was detected many times. The CDR3 here is CASSLEMDTEAFF. CDR3 DNA sequence: TGCGCCAGCAGCTTGGAGATGGACACTGAAGCTTTCTTT. The chain has TRBV5-1 and TRBJ1-1, with no clear D. The CDR3 loop spans 13 amino acids. CDR1 and CDR2 (germline): SGHRS, YFSETQ. Trimming pared 0 bases from V and 3 bases from J, leaving 6 bases between.

This clonotype has ten or more counts. The rearrangement links TRBV20-1 to TRBJ2-7; 7 bases line up with TRBD1. Trimming took 4 bases from V and 6 from J; bases not matched to a gene: 0. This CDR3 comprises 10 residues. Germline loops: CDR1 DFQATT, CDR2 SNEGSKA (reference sequence). The CDR3 reads CSATGGEQYV. CDR3 bases: TGCAGTGCTACAGGGGGCGAGCAGTACGTC.

Ten or more counts support this clonotype. The chain is built from TRBV24-1 and TRBJ2-7, with TRBD2 as a possible D gene (6 bases). The CDR3 covers 15 residues. The germline CDR1 and CDR2 sequences are KGHDR and SFDVKD. With 2 bases removed from V and 2 bases from J, the gap between germline ends came to 12 bases. CDR3: CATSDWGEPPYEQYF. The DNA for the CDR3 is TGTGCCACCAGTGATTGGGGGGAACCGCCCTACGAGCAGTACTTC.

The chain uses TRBV20-1 and TRBJ1-2; 9 bases align to TRBD1. Germline V CDR1 and CDR2: DFQATT, SNEGSKA (reference sequence). This CDR3 has 15 amino acids. V was pared by 0 bases and J by 6 bases, with 8 bases of the junction left unmatched. CDR3 nucleotides: TGCAGTGCTAGAGACTGGGACAGGGAGAAGAATGGCTACACCTTC. This sequence encodes CSARDWDREKNGYTF.

This clonotype was detected ten times or more. This rearrangement joins TRBV23-1 to TRBJ2-7; D gene uncertain. TRBV23-1 has ORF status, its function being uncertain. Trimming cost V 0 bases and J 2 bases, with 5 bases left between them. CDR3 size: 13 residues. The CDR3 nucleotides read TGCGCCAGCAGTCAATCGACCCCCTACGAGCAGTACGTC. This translates into CASSQSTPYEQYV.

V usage is TRBV29-1 and J usage is TRBJ1-2, with D possibly TRBD1 on 5 matching bases. This CDR3 contains 13 residues. Germline V gene sequence: CDR1 SQVTM, CDR2 ANQGSEA. Trimming took off 0 bases at V and 4 bases at J, with 9 bases between the two ends. DNA for the CDR3: TGCAGCGTTGAAGAAGACAGCTCCTATGGCTACACCTTC. Translated, it gives CSVEEDSSYGYTF.

At least ten counts were recorded for this clonotype. V gene TRBV27 combines with J gene TRBJ2-1; D gene ambiguous. The CDR3 extends over 19 amino acids. Trimming pared 2 bases from V and 1 base from J, leaving 21 bases between. The germline CDR1 and CDR2 sequences are MNHEY and SMNVEV (reference sequence). The CDR3 DNA is TGTGCCAGCAGTTTAAGGTTAAGAACTGTAGGGAAGTCCTACAATGAGCAGTTCTTC. This sequence encodes CASSLRLRTVGKSYNEQFF.

In its sample, this clonotype was seen many times. This chain joins TRBV27 and TRBJ2-5; TRBD1 agrees at 9 bases. Germline loops: CDR1 MNHEY, CDR2 SMNVEV (reference sequence). Trimming at V came to 6 bases and at J to 5 bases, leaving 10 bases not matched to a gene. The CDR3 extends over 15 amino acids. The CDR3 coding sequence is TGTGCCAGCAGACCTACAGGGGGCGGTTGGGAGACCCAGTACTTC. As protein: CASRPTGGGWETQYF.

J is TRBJ2-1 and V is TRBV15, with D tentatively TRBD1 or TRBD2 (5 bases each). The V gene's germline CDR1 is LNHNV and CDR2 YYDKDF (reference sequence). The length of the CDR3 is 16 residues. V lost 0 bases and J lost 6, with 15 bases in between. CDR3 amino acids: CATSRDQLLGTNEQFF. In DNA form, the CDR3 reads TGTGCCACCAGCAGAGATCAGCTTCTTGGGACCAATGAGCAGTTCTTC.

This clonotype showed up just a few times. The genes are TRBV3-1 and TRBJ2-2; D is uncertain. The CDR3 loop spans 13 amino acids. Germline values: CDR1 LGHDT, CDR2 YNNKEL (reference sequence). The germline V and J ends were trimmed by 0 bases and 6 bases, with 5 bases remaining between them. As DNA, the CDR3 is TGTGCCAGCAGCCAAGACGGTGCCGGGGAGCTGTTTTTT. The encoded protein is CASSQDGAGELFF.

In this sample, this clonotype turned up many times. This chain links TRBV20-1 with TRBJ2-3, with 9 bases that match TRBD2. CDR1 is DFQATT and CDR2 is SNEGSKA in the germline V gene (reference sequence). The V and J ends lost 2 bases and 5 bases, in that order; junction bases with no gene match: 8. The length of the CDR3 is 15 residues. Here the CDR3 reads CSARLAGTWEDTQYF. The CDR3 DNA reads as TGCAGTGCTAGACTAGCGGGGACATGGGAAGATACGCAGTATTTT.

This clonotype was counted many times. This chain joins TRBV3-1 and TRBJ2-1; D gene ambiguous. Germline V gives CDR1 LGHDT, CDR2 YNNKEL (reference sequence). The CDR3 spans 15 residues. V was shortened by 4 bases and J by 13 bases, with 23 bases between the two germline ends. The CDR3 nucleotides read TGTGCCAGCAGCCCGACGGCATCCCCCGCCCCACCCCAGTTCTTC. Translation gives CASSPTASPAPPQFF.

This clonotype was observed at least ten times. The rearrangement joins TRBV6-4 to TRBJ2-1; 10 nucleotides align to TRBD2. V shed 3 bases, J shed 4 bases, and the junction held 3 bases outside the gene matches. CDR3 length: 15 amino acids. The germline CDR1 and CDR2 sequences are MRHNA and SNTAGT. The CDR3 DNA reads TGTGCCAGCAGTGAAAAAGCGGGGGGGTACAATGAGCAGTTCTTC. It specifies CASSEKAGGYNEQFF.

The genes are TRBV10-3 and TRBJ2-2, with TRBD2 matching over 11 bases. Germline loops: CDR1 ENHRY, CDR2 SYGVKD. The ends lost 8 bases at V and 5 bases at J; junction bases unmatched: 4. This CDR3 has 14 amino acids. The CDR3 bases are TGTGCCATCCGACTAGCGGGGTCAACCGGGGAGCTGTTTTTT. This codes for CAIRLAGSTGELFF.

This clonotype was counted ten times or more. CDR3 DNA: TGCAGTGCTAGACATACAGGGGGCTACGAGCAGTACTTC. Translated: CSARHTGGYEQYF. The V gene is TRBV20-1, the J gene TRBJ2-7; 8 nucleotides line up with TRBD1. Germline V CDR1 and CDR2: DFQATT, SNEGSKA (reference sequence). The CDR3 has 13 residues. V was pared by 2 bases and J by 3 bases, with 3 bases of the junction left unmatched.

The J gene is TRBJ2-2, the V gene TRBV6-1, with D maybe TRBD2 (6 bases). Trimming removed 6 bases from V and 4 bases from J, with 15 bases in between. This CDR3 spans 15 amino acids. The germline V gene encodes CDR1 MNHNS and CDR2 SASEGT. Here the CDR3 reads CASRVGGESTGELFF. CDR3 nucleotides: TGTGCCAGCAGGGTCGGGGGAGAGTCCACCGGGGAGCTGTTTTTT.

In its sample, this clonotype is medium-sized. V and J are TRBV12-3 or TRBV12-4 and TRBJ1-2; maybe TRBD1 (5 bases). The CDR3 totals 13 residues. Trimming shortened V by 3 bases and J by 8 bases, and 13 bases separated the two germline ends. The CDR3 coding sequence is TGTGCCAGCAGTTTGCAAGGGGCCCTGGGCTACACCTTC. This encodes CASSLQGALGYTF.

In this sample, this clonotype turned up many times. The chain uses TRBV5-1 and TRBJ2-5, with a possible D match to TRBD2 (5 bases). The CDR3 contains 15 residues. Trimming removed 0 bases from V and 0 bases from J, with 9 bases in between. The germline V gene has CDR1 SGHRS and CDR2 YFSETQ. In nucleotides, the CDR3 is TGCGCCAGCAGCTTGGAGGAGGCCGACCAAGAGACCCAGTACTTC. Its translation is CASSLEEADQETQYF.

The sample holds many counts of this clonotype. The chain uses TRBV25-1 and TRBJ1-5, with D tentatively TRBD1 (6 bases). Deletions cut 10 bases from V and 0 bases from J, with 10 bases between. CDR3 size: 13 residues. Per the germline V gene, CDR1 is MGHDK and CDR2 is SYGVNS. Here the CDR3 reads CATGQYSNQPQHF. In DNA, the CDR3 is TGTGCCACAGGACAGTATAGCAATCAGCCCCAGCATTTT.

In this sample, this clonotype turned up once. The rearrangement links TRBV20-1 to TRBJ2-3, with 8 bases identical to TRBD1. CDR1 is DFQATT, CDR2 SNEGSKA, per germline (reference sequence). The V and J ends lost 6 bases and 1 base, in that order; junction bases with no gene match: 6. The CDR3 length is 14 residues. The CDR3 DNA sequence: TGCAGTGCGGAACAGGGGGAAGGCACAGATACGCAGTATTTT. Its translation is CSAEQGEGTDTQYF.

In nucleotides, the CDR3 is TGTGCCACCTCCGAAGCTAACTATGGCTACACCTTC. This translates into CATSEANYGYTF. The rearrangement joins TRBV2 to TRBJ1-2; D remains ambiguous. The CDR3 sequence is 12 residues long. Deletions cut 10 bases from V and 0 bases from J, with 9 bases between. Per germline, CDR1 SNHLY and CDR2 FYNNEI.

There are many counts of this clonotype. The CDR3 region is CSARDRDRAYNEQFF. In nucleotides, the CDR3 is TGCAGTGCTAGAGACCGGGACAGGGCCTACAATGAGCAGTTCTTC. The rearrangement links TRBV20-1 to TRBJ2-1, with 9 positions matching TRBD1. Per germline, CDR1 DFQATT and CDR2 SNEGSKA (reference sequence). This CDR3 region has 15 residues. V lost 0 bases and J lost 2; bases outside the gene matches: 2.

This clonotype was picked up many times. The chain is built from TRBV5-1 and TRBJ2-3; D may be TRBD2 (6 bases). Germline CDR1 reads SGHRS; CDR2 reads YFSETQ. This CDR3 is 14 amino acids long. Trimming pared 3 bases from V and 2 bases from J, leaving 10 bases between. The DNA for the CDR3 is TGCGCCAGCAGCTGGAGGGCCATCACAGATACGCAGTATTTT. Its protein product is CASSWRAITDTQYF.

This clonotype was recorded many times. This sequence joins TRBV6-4 and TRBJ2-3, with unresolved D. The ends were cut back, 2 bases at V and 0 bases at J, with 9 bases in the middle. This CDR3 is built from 15 residues. Germline V gene sequence: CDR1 MRHNA, CDR2 SNTAGT. The DNA for the CDR3 is TGTGCCAGCAGTGACCGTGCAGCTAGCACAGATACGCAGTATTTT. Its translation: CASSDRAASTDTQYF.

This clonotype was counted many times. The rearrangement joins TRBV9 to TRBJ2-1; the D gene could be TRBD1 or TRBD2 (6 bases each). The CDR3 has 16 amino acids. The V gene's germline CDR1 is SGDLS and CDR2 YYNGEE. Trimming removed 5 bases from V and 0 bases from J, with 15 bases in between. DNA of the CDR3: TGTGCCAGCAGTGAGAACGGGGGCAGCTCCTACAATGAGCAGTTCTTC. Residues: CASSENGGSSYNEQFF.

The genes are TRBV14 and TRBJ1-4; possibly TRBD1 for D (5 bases). V was cut by 3 bases and J by 7 bases, with 12 bases left in between. Germline lookup yields CDR1 SGHDN and CDR2 FVKESK. The CDR3 is 14 residues long. The CDR3 DNA is TGTGCCAGCAGCCAGGACACATCGCGTGAAAAACTGTTTTTT. As protein: CASSQDTSREKLFF.

This clonotype occurred a few times. The chain links TRBV4-2 to TRBJ2-3; tentative D call: TRBD2 (5 bases). This CDR3 region has 16 residues. V dropped 1 base and J dropped 0 bases, with 11 bases sitting between them. Germline CDR1 reads LGHNA; CDR2 reads YNFKEQ. This chain's CDR3 is CASSQGTLTSTDTQYF. DNA for the CDR3: TGTGCCAGCAGCCAAGGGACTCTAACTAGCACAGATACGCAGTATTTT.

In this sample, this clonotype turned up many times. V gene TRBV7-9 combines with J gene TRBJ2-1, with D hard to call. V was clipped by 3 bases and J by 2 bases, with 14 bases between them. Per germline, CDR1 SEHNR and CDR2 FQNEAQ (reference sequence). CDR3 length: 16 amino acids. The CDR3 region has the DNA TGTGCCAGCAGCTTTACTCGTGGGTCGACCTACAATGAGCAGTTCTTC. This translates into CASSFTRGSTYNEQFF.

This clonotype appeared many times. This chain connects TRBV18 to TRBJ2-7, with a tentative D call TRBD1 (6 bases). The V gene's germline CDR1 is KGHSH and CDR2 LQKENI. V lost 2 bases and J 5 bases, leaving 13 bases between the germline ends. The length of the CDR3 is 14 residues. The CDR3 sequence is CASSPMAGVDEQYV. CDR3 DNA: TGTGCCAGCTCACCAATGGCAGGGGTGGACGAGCAGTACGTC.

This clonotype has a count of ten or more. The gene calls are TRBV5-1 and TRBJ1-2; D might be TRBD1 (6 bases). The germline V and J ends were trimmed by 0 bases and 8 bases, with 14 bases remaining between them. The length of the CDR3 is 14 residues. Germline assignment: CDR1 SGHRS and CDR2 YFSETQ. The CDR3 loop is CASSLGLQGSGYTF. As DNA, the CDR3 is TGCGCCAGCAGCTTGGGTTTACAGGGAAGCGGCTACACCTTC.

In its sample, this clonotype was seen many times. V is TRBV7-2 and J is TRBJ2-1; TRBD1 matches at 7 bases. Trimming cost V 6 bases and J 7 bases; bases outside gene matches: 9. Germline loops: CDR1 SGHTA, CDR2 FQGNSA. This CDR3 contains 14 residues. The CDR3 coding sequence is TGTGCCAGCAGTTTTCGACAGGGTGGGAATGAGCAGTTCTTC. Its protein is CASSFRQGGNEQFF.

In its sample, this clonotype was seen many times. The rearrangement joins TRBV5-4 to TRBJ2-3, with a tentative D call TRBD1 (6 bases). Trimming removed 5 bases from V and 0 bases from J, with 13 bases in between. Germline V CDR1 and CDR2: SGHNT, YYREEE (reference sequence). The CDR3 is 15 residues long. Written as DNA, the CDR3 is TGTGCCAGCAGGATCGGACAGATTAGCACAGATACGCAGTATTTT. Protein: CASRIGQISTDTQYF. The full variable domain, in which reference TRBV5-4 and TRBJ2-3 provide the parts outside the CDR3, is ETGVTQSPTHLIKTRGQQVTLRCSSQSGHNTVSWYQQALGQGPQFIFQYYREEENGRGNFPPRFSGLQFPNYSSELNVNALELDDSALYLCASRIGQISTDTQYFGPGTRLTVL.